Listed here are 19 T cell receptor beta chains from one sample, sequenced in a study of cytomegalovirus exposure and HLA in healthy donors. Researchers ran the PCR with 60 Vbeta and 13 Jbeta primers. TCRdb keeps only in-frame clones here, not all; method: immunoSEQ multiplex PCR. The table includes about 45,000 clones, approximately 78% detected once. The sample was PBMCs. The receptors were gathered from a woman aged 25 to 39 in good health and CMV-seronegative.

This clone was observed a handful of times. The V call is TRBV30, the J call TRBJ2-3; 11 bases are a match to TRBD2. The length of the CDR3 is 13 residues. Germline V gene sequence: CDR1 GTSNPN, CDR2 SVGIG (reference sequence). Losses at the gene ends were 8 bases for V and 4 bases for J; bases not matched to a gene: 5. CDR3 protein: CAGGTSGSDTQYF. In DNA form, the CDR3 reads TGTGCCGGAGGGACTAGCGGATCAGATACGCAGTATTTT.

The genes are TRBV7-9 and TRBJ1-4, with D tentatively TRBD1 (6 bases). Germline assignment: CDR1 SEHNR and CDR2 FQNEAQ (reference sequence). This CDR3 is 16 amino acids long. V dropped 5 bases and J dropped 8 bases, with 21 bases sitting between them. The CDR3 reads CASSKTDLWGTEKLFF. As DNA, the CDR3 is TGTGCCAGCAGCAAAACAGATCTGTGGGGGACAGAAAAACTGTTTTTT.

This chain uses TRBV25-1 with TRBJ1-4; D is unclear. The CDR3 is made up of 14 amino acids. The V gene lost 4 bases and the J gene lost 0 bases, with 6 bases spanning the gap. Germline CDR1 and CDR2: MGHDK and SYGVNS. CDR3 in DNA: TGTGCCAGCAGTGGGCAGGCAACTAATGAAAAACTGTTTTTT. Encoded protein: CASSGQATNEKLFF.

This clone turned up a few times. The chain joins TRBV27 to TRBJ2-1; 7 bases agree with TRBD1. This CDR3 has 13 residues. CDR1 is MNHEY, CDR2 SMNVEV, per germline (reference sequence). With 6 bases clipped from V and 7 bases from J, the junction kept 6 bases outside the gene matches. CDR3: CASRLTGLNEQFF. CDR3 DNA sequence: TGTGCCAGCAGGCTGACAGGGCTGAATGAGCAGTTCTTC.

The chain has TRBV30 and TRBJ2-5; D gene uncertain. The CDR3 has 15 residues. V was pared by 0 bases and J by 1 base, with 12 bases between. CDR1 and CDR2 (germline): GTSNPN, SVGIG (reference sequence). The CDR3 DNA sequence: TGTGCCTGGAGTGTAGGATACAGTCCCCAAGAGACCCAGTACTTC. Translation: CAWSVGYSPQETQYF.

CDR3 sequence: CSVARAGNYGYTF. The CDR3 DNA reads as TGCAGCGTTGCGCGGGCAGGCAACTATGGCTACACCTTC. The gene calls are TRBV29-1 and TRBJ1-2; no reliable D call. Germline V CDR1 and CDR2: SQVTM, ANQGSEA. V lost 4 bases to trimming and J lost 2 bases, with 11 bases between them. This CDR3 is built from 13 residues.

The chain is built from TRBV30 and TRBJ1-2; the match to TRBD1 covers 7 bases. The CDR3 length is 11 residues. With V trimmed by 1 base and J by 7 bases, 0 bases remained unmatched. Looked up from germline, CDR1 is GTSNPN and CDR2 is SVGIG (reference sequence). CDR3: CAWSDRGGYTF. CDR3 bases: TGTGCCTGGAGTGACAGGGGTGGCTACACCTTC.

This clone showed up many times. The chain combines TRBV2 with TRBJ2-1, with 8 nucleotides matching TRBD2. This CDR3 is 15 amino acids long. V was clipped by 3 bases and J by 0 bases; unmatched bases: 1. The germline CDR1 and CDR2 sequences are SNHLY and FYNNEI. CDR3 bases: TGTGCCAGCAGTGATAGCGGGACCTCCTACAATGAGCAGTTCTTC. Translation: CASSDSGTSYNEQFF.

V is TRBV6-5 and J is TRBJ2-7, with 10 bases identical to TRBD1. This CDR3 spans 14 amino acids. The junction had 8 bases not matched to a gene; V was cut back by 6 bases and J by 6 bases. Germline CDR1 reads MNHEY; CDR2 reads SVGAGI. The CDR3 nucleotides are TGTGCCAGCAGCGCCGGGACAGGGGTGTCCGAGCAGTACTTC. It is translated as CASSAGTGVSEQYF.

The V call is TRBV10-3, the J call TRBJ2-2; tentative D call: TRBD1 (5 bases). The CDR3 spans 15 residues. Germline V CDR1 and CDR2: ENHRY, SYGVKD. V was pared by 3 bases and J by 1 base, with 9 bases between. In DNA form, the CDR3 reads TGTGCCATCAGTGACAGGGTAGTGAACACCGGGGAGCTGTTTTTT. Encoded protein: CAISDRVVNTGELFF.

The chain uses TRBV5-1 and TRBJ2-3, with TRBD1 identical over 8 bases. V trimming: 2 bases; J trimming: 1 base; junction bases outside the gene matches: 3. Germline V gene sequence: CDR1 SGHRS, CDR2 YFSETQ. This CDR3 has 15 residues. The CDR3 loop reads CASSFGQGGTDTQYF. In DNA form, the CDR3 reads TGCGCCAGCAGCTTCGGACAGGGCGGCACAGATACGCAGTATTTT.

The J gene is TRBJ1-1, the V gene TRBV5-1, with D hard to call. The germline gives CDR1 SGHRS, CDR2 YFSETQ. This CDR3 spans 14 amino acids. V lost 4 bases and J lost 4, with 14 bases in between. In nucleotides, the CDR3 is TGCGCCAGCAGCCCCAGGACTGGGAGCACTGAAGCTTTCTTT. It is translated as CASSPRTGSTEAFF. The variable domain in full, completed from reference TRBV5-1 and TRBJ1-1, reads KAGVTQTPRYLIKTRGQQVTLSCSPISGHRSVSWYQQTPGQGLQFLFEYFSETQRNKGNFPGRFSGRQFSNSRSEMNVSTLELGDSALYLCASSPRTGSTEAFFGQGTRLTVV.

This clone was seen a few times. Other DNA sequences in the same sample also yield this CDR3. This chain joins TRBV6-5 and TRBJ2-7; D not certain. Trimming took 3 bases from V and 1 from J, leaving 10 bases between them. The germline gives CDR1 MNHEY, CDR2 SVGAGI. The CDR3 is 14 residues long. CDR3 DNA: TGTGCCAGCAGTTATCTCGCCGGGTCCTACGAGCAGTACTTC. Protein: CASSYLAGSYEQYF.

The chain couples TRBV6-1 to TRBJ2-7; 10 bases are a match to TRBD2. V shed 6 bases and J 6 bases; nucleotides not matched to a gene: 8. The germline gives CDR1 MNHNS, CDR2 SASEGT. The CDR3 is 14 residues long. The chain's CDR3 is CASRAGTSAGEQYF. The CDR3 nucleotides read TGTGCCAGCAGGGCCGGGACTAGCGCTGGCGAGCAGTACTTC.

The gene calls are TRBV5-1 and TRBJ1-1; TRBD1 might be the D (6 bases). The CDR3 spans 12 residues. V was clipped by 2 bases and J by 5 bases, with 7 bases between them. Germline V gene lookup returns CDR1 SGHRS and CDR2 YFSETQ. The chain's CDR3 is CASSFTGTEAFF. The CDR3 coding sequence is TGCGCCAGCAGCTTCACAGGGACTGAAGCTTTCTTT.

This chain connects TRBV6-1 to TRBJ1-5, with 8 bases lining up with TRBD1. The CDR3 length is 15 residues. The germline gives CDR1 MNHNS, CDR2 SASEGT. Trimming at V came to 6 bases and at J to 6 bases, leaving 10 bases not matched to a gene. The CDR3 coding sequence is TGTGCCAGCAGCTCTTGGGAGACAGGGGCTCAGCCCCAGCATTTT. Its protein product is CASSSWETGAQPQHF.

This chain connects TRBV7-8 to TRBJ1-1; the D gene is possibly TRBD1 (5 bases). V gave up 1 base and J gave up 0 bases, with 9 bases separating them. The CDR3 totals 15 residues. The germline V gene has CDR1 SGHVS and CDR2 FQNEAQ. The DNA for the CDR3 is TGTGCCAGCAGCTTAGTCCAGGGAATGAACACTGAAGCTTTCTTT. Protein: CASSLVQGMNTEAFF.

The V gene is TRBV7-9, the J gene TRBJ1-4; 9 positions match TRBD1. The ends lost 5 bases at V and 3 bases at J; junction bases unmatched: 13. CDR3 length: 18 residues. From germline, CDR1 is SEHNR and CDR2 FQNEAQ (reference sequence). The CDR3 reads CASSQLQGATGSNEKLFF. The CDR3 coding sequence is TGTGCCAGCAGCCAGTTACAGGGGGCGACAGGTTCTAATGAAAAACTGTTTTTT.

The V call is TRBV30, the J call TRBJ1-1, with 8 bases lining up with TRBD1. Unmatched junction bases numbered 9, after V lost 0 bases and J lost 6 bases. CDR3 length equals 15 residues. Germline V gives CDR1 GTSNPN, CDR2 SVGIG (reference sequence). The CDR3 DNA sequence: TGTGCCTGGAGTGTGTTGACAGGGGAGGGGGCTGAAGCTTTCTTT. Its translation: CAWSVLTGEGAEAFF.